The 14 T cell receptor beta chains below all came from one sample that was sequenced in a study of resident and recirculating memory T cells in vitiligo. Clones were read by immunoSEQ multiplex PCR, and TCRdb kept only the in-frame ones, dropping some. Among around 78,000 clones, about 92% were seen once, and the ten largest hold about 5%. Sequenced: blood. The receptors derive from a male donor with vitiligo.

V is TRBV10-3 and J is TRBJ2-5; 8 nucleotides align to TRBD1. The CDR3 runs to 16 residues. J was trimmed by 4 bases and V by 3 bases; bases with no gene match: 10. In germline, CDR1 is ENHRY, CDR2 SYGVKD. CDR3 region: CAISDPDRGRRETQYF. The CDR3 region has the DNA TGTGCCATCAGTGACCCTGACAGGGGTCGAAGAGAGACCCAGTACTTC.

The chain recombines TRBV28 with TRBJ1-5; 8 nucleotides agree with TRBD1. This CDR3 is built from 15 residues. Germline-derived CDR1 and CDR2 are MDHEN and SYDVKM. The V gene end was trimmed by 1 base and the J gene end by 2 bases; junction bases not matched to a gene: 1. This chain's CDR3 is CASSLSGQGNQPQHF. CDR3 nucleotide sequence: TGTGCCAGCAGTTTATCGGGACAGGGCAATCAGCCCCAGCATTTT.

V usage is TRBV19 and J usage is TRBJ2-7; possible D gene TRBD2, 5 bases. V was pared by 11 bases and J by 2 bases, with 16 bases between. Germline loops: CDR1 LNHDA, CDR2 SQIVND (reference sequence). The CDR3 sequence is 13 residues long. The CDR3 is CASSWSGTYEQYF. CDR3 nucleotides: TGTGCCTCGAGCTGGAGCGGTACCTACGAGCAGTACTTC. Looking up the rest from reference TRBV19 and TRBJ2-7 gives the full variable domain: DGGITQSPKYLFRKEGQNVTLSCEQNLNHDAMYWYRQDPGQGLRLIYYSQIVNDFQKGDIAEGYSVSREKKESFPLTVTSAQKNPTAFYLCASSWSGTYEQYFGPGTRLTVT.

This clone was counted once. The DNA for the CDR3 is TGTGCCAGCAGTTCGGGGGGCCGCGGCTACGAGCAGTACTTC. As protein: CASSSGGRGYEQYF. The chain couples TRBV2 to TRBJ2-7; a weak D match, TRBD2 (7 bases). The germline V gene has CDR1 SNHLY and CDR2 FYNNEI. V lost 5 bases and J lost 3, with 14 bases in between. The CDR3 runs 14 residues.

This chain links TRBV11-1 with TRBJ1-3; no clear D. The V end was cut by 7 bases, the J end by 0 bases, with 13 bases between. The length of the CDR3 is 15 residues. Germline V gene sequence: CDR1 SGHAT, CDR2 FQDESV (reference sequence). CDR3 in DNA: TGTGCCAGCAATAAAGACCGACTCTCTGGAAACACCATATATTTT. Protein: CASNKDRLSGNTIYF. Looking up the rest from reference TRBV11-1 and TRBJ1-3 gives the full variable domain: EAEVAQSPRYKITEKSQAVAFWCDPISGHATLYWYRQILGQGPELLVQFQDESVVDDSQLPKDRFSAERLKGVDSTLKIQPAELGDSAMYLCASNKDRLSGNTIYFGEGSWLTVV.

The rearrangement links TRBV4-1 to TRBJ2-5, with 14 positions matching TRBD2. The CDR3 consists of 16 residues. J lost 5 bases, V lost 5 bases, and 7 bases had no gene match. Germline V CDR1 and CDR2: MGHRA, YSYEKL. CDR3 residues: CASSSGTSGRRETQYF. CDR3 DNA sequence: TGCGCCAGCAGCTCCGGGACTAGCGGGAGACGGGAGACCCAGTACTTC.

The gene calls are TRBV7-9 and TRBJ2-5; D unresolved. The CDR3 covers 12 residues. Trimming shortened V by 5 bases and J by 5 bases, and 9 bases separated the two germline ends. Germline lookup yields CDR1 SEHNR and CDR2 FQNEAQ (reference sequence). The CDR3 sequence: CASSLPGETQYF. CDR3 DNA: TGTGCCAGCAGCCTCCCCGGGGAGACCCAGTACTTC.

This clone was observed a single time. The chain is built from TRBV6-1 and TRBJ2-3; 7 bases agree with TRBD1. Per the germline V gene, CDR1 is MNHNS and CDR2 is SASEGT. The CDR3 is made up of 19 amino acids. J gave up 4 bases and V 2 bases, and 18 bases lay outside the gene matches. CDR3 loop: CASSERGPDRVYLADTQYF. CDR3 bases: TGTGCCAGCAGTGAAAGGGGACCCGACAGGGTCTATCTCGCAGATACGCAGTATTTT.

V is TRBV7-3 and J is TRBJ2-3, with D maybe TRBD1 (6 bases). V was cut by 3 bases and J by 3 bases, with 7 bases left in between. The V gene's germline CDR1 is SGHTA and CDR2 FQGTGA. The length of the CDR3 is 13 residues. Here the CDR3 reads CASSFRGTDTQYF. CDR3 DNA: TGTGCCAGCAGCTTCAGGGGAACAGATACGCAGTATTTT.

The genes are TRBV11-2 and TRBJ1-5; 8 bases line up with TRBD1. Germline V gene data show CDR1 as SGHAT and CDR2 as FQNNGV. After removal of 5 bases from V and 8 bases from J, the junction contained 2 bases not matched to a gene. There are 12 residues in the CDR3. For the CDR3, the DNA is TGTGCCAGCAGCACAGGGGGGGAGCCCCAGCATTTT. This gives the protein CASSTGGEPQHF.

This clone has more than one count but fewer than ten. V is TRBV4-2 and J is TRBJ1-5; D might be TRBD1 (5 bases). The CDR3 consists of 16 residues. Germline V gene data show CDR1 as LGHNA and CDR2 as YNFKEQ. V was clipped by 0 bases and J by 1 base, with 10 bases between them. The CDR3 here is CASSQDPGESNQPQHF. CDR3 sequence (DNA): TGTGCCAGCAGCCAAGATCCGGGGGAGAGCAATCAGCCCCAGCATTTT.

J is TRBJ2-6 and V is TRBV28; no firm D call. The ends were cut back, 7 bases at V and 0 bases at J, with 4 bases in the middle. The CDR3 covers 13 residues. Germline loops: CDR1 MDHEN, CDR2 SYDVKM. Here the CDR3 reads CASTFSGANVLTF. The CDR3 DNA is TGTGCCAGCACCTTCTCTGGGGCCAACGTCCTGACTTTC.

This chain connects TRBV7-8 to TRBJ1-3, with D possibly being TRBD1 (5 bases). Germline V lookup: CDR1 SGHVS, CDR2 FQNEAQ. The CDR3 extends over 14 amino acids. Deletions cut 5 bases from V and 2 bases from J, with 10 bases between. In DNA form, the CDR3 reads TGTGCCAGCAGCCTCCTGACAGCTGGAAACACCATATATTTT. Translating gives CASSLLTAGNTIYF.

This clone was detected only once. The genes are TRBV7-3 and TRBJ2-2; TRBD2 aligns across 7 bases. V dropped 10 bases and J dropped 7; count of bases not matched to a gene: 15. Germline CDR1 is SGHTA and CDR2 is FQGTGA. The CDR3 sequence is 15 residues long. The CDR3 DNA follows: TGTGCCACGGCCCCGTGGAGCGGGACCGTCGGGGAGCTGTTTTTT. Encoded protein: CATAPWSGTVGELFF.